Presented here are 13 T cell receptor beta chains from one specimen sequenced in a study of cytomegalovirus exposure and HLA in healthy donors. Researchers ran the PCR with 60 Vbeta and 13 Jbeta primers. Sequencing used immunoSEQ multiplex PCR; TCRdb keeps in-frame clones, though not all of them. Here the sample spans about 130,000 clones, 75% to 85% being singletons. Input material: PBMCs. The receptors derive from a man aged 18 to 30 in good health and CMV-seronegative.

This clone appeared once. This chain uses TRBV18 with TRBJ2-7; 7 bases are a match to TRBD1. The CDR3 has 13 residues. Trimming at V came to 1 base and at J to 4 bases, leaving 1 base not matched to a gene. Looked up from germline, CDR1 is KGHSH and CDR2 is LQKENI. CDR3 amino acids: CASSPRQGYEQYV. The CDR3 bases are TGTGCCAGCTCACCACGACAGGGTTACGAGCAGTACGTC.

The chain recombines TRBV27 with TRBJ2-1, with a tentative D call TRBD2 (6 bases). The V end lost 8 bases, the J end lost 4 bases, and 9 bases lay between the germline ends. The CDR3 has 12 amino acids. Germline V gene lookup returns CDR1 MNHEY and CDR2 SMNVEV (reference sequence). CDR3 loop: CASSGLYNEQFF. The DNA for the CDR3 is TGTGCCAGCTCGGGACTTTACAATGAGCAGTTCTTC.

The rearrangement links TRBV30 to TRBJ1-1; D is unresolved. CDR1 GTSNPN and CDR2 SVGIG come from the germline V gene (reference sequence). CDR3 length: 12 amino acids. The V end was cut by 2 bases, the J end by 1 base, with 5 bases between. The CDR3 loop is CAWSSGNTEAFF. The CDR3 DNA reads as TGTGCCTGGAGTTCAGGGAACACTGAAGCTTTCTTT. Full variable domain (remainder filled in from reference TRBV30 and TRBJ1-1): SQTIHQWPATLVQPVGSPLSLECTVEGTSNPNLYWYRQAAGRGLQLLFYSVGIGQISSEVPQNLSASRPQDRQFILSSKKLLLSDSGFYLCAWSSGNTEAFFGQGTRLTVV.

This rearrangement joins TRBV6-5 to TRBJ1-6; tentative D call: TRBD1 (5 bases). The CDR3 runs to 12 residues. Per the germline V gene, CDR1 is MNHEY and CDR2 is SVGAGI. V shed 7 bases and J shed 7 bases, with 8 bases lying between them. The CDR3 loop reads CASNRGNSPLHF. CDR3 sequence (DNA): TGTGCCAGCAACCGGGGGAATTCACCCCTCCACTTT.

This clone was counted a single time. The CDR3 DNA sequence: TGTGCCAGCAGTACCCTGAGTCCAGATACGCAGTATTTT. Its translation is CASSTLSPDTQYF. The genes are TRBV28 and TRBJ2-3; no reliable D call. V lost 5 bases, J lost 4 bases, and 10 bases lay in between. Germline CDR1 MDHEN, CDR2 SYDVKM. The CDR3 runs 13 residues.

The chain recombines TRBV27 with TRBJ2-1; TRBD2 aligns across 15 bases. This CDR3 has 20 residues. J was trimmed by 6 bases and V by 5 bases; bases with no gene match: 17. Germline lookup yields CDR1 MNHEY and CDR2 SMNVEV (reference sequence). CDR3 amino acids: CASSPDAGLAGGQGFNEQFF. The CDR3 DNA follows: TGTGCCAGCAGTCCCGACGCTGGACTAGCGGGAGGGCAGGGTTTCAATGAGCAGTTCTTC.

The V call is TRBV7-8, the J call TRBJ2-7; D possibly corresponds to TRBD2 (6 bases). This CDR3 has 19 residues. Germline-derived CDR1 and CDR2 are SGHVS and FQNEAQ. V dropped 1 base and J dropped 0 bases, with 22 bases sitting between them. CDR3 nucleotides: TGTGCCAGCAGCTTAGAAGTCGGTGGTTGGGGACTCCACTCCTACGAGCAGTACTTC. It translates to CASSLEVGGWGLHSYEQYF.

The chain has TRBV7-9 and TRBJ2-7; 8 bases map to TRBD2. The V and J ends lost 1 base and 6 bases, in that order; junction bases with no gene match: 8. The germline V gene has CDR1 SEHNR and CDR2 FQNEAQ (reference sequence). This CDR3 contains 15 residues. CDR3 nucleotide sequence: TGTGCCAGCAGCTTAGGAGGGGGACTAGTCCGCGAGCAGTACTTC. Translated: CASSLGGGLVREQYF.

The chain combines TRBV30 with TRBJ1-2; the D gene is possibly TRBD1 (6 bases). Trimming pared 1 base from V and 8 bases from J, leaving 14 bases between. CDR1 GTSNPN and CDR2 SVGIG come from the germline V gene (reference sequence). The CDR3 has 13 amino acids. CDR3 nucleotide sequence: TGTGCCTGGAGTGAAGACAGGACCAGCGGCTACACCTTC. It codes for CAWSEDRTSGYTF.

DNA for the CDR3: TGCGCCAGCAAGAACGGAGGAGGTAACCCGAACACCGGGGAGCTGTTTTTT. It encodes CASKNGGGNPNTGELFF. The chain employs TRBV10-2 and TRBJ2-2; a weak D match, TRBD2 (5 bases). Germline V gene data show CDR1 as WSHSY and CDR2 as SAAADI. V lost 7 bases and J lost 0, with 18 bases in between. The CDR3 contains 17 residues.

This CDR3 is CAWSVTGAPYNEQFF. The CDR3, as DNA: TGTGCCTGGAGTGTAACGGGAGCCCCCTACAATGAGCAGTTCTTC. V usage is TRBV30 and J usage is TRBJ2-1; tentatively, D is TRBD2 (6 bases). The germline V gene encodes CDR1 GTSNPN and CDR2 SVGIG (reference sequence). V was trimmed by 0 bases and J by 2 bases, leaving 11 bases between them. The CDR3 contains 15 residues. The full variable domain, with the rest looked up from reference TRBV30 and TRBJ2-1, is SQTIHQWPATLVQPVGSPLSLECTVEGTSNPNLYWYRQAAGRGLQLLFYSVGIGQISSEVPQNLSASRPQDRQFILSSKKLLLSDSGFYLCAWSVTGAPYNEQFFGPGTRLTVL.

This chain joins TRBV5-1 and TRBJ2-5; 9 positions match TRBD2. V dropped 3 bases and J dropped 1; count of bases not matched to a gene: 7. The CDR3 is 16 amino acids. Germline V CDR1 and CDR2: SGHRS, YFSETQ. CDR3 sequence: CASSSASGISQETQYF. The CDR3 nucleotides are TGCGCCAGCAGCTCGGCTAGCGGGATAAGCCAAGAGACCCAGTACTTC.

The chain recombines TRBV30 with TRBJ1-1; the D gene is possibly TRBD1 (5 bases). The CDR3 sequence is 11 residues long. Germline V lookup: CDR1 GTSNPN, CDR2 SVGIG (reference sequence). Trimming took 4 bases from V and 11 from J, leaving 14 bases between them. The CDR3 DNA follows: TGTGCCTGGAACCCAGGGCATTTTGCTTTCTTT. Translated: CAWNPGHFAFF.